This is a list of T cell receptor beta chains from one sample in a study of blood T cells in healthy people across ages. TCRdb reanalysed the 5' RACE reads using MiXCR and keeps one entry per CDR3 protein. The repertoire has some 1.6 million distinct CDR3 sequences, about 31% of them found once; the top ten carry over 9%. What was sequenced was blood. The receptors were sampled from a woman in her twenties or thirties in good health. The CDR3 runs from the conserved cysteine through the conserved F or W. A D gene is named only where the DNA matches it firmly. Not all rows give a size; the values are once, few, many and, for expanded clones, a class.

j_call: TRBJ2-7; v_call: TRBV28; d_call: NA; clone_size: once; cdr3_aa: CASSSWSGVRSYEQYF; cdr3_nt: TGTGCCAGCAGTTCCTGGTCGGGAGTTAGGTCCTACGAGCAGTACTTC
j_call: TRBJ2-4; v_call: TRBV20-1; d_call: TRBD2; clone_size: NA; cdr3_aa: CSVLNAQRGGKNIQYF; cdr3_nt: TGCAGTGTTTTGAATGCGCAGCGGGGGGGCAAAAACATTCAGTACTTC
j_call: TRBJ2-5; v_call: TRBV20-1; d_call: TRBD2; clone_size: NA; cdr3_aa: CSAQGTSGRGETQYF; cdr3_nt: TGCAGTGCCCAAGGGACTAGCGGGAGGGGAGAGACCCAGTACTTC
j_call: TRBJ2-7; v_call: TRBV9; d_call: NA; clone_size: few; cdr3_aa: CASSQDSPSYEQYF; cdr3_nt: TGTGCCAGCAGCCAGGACAGCCCCTCCTACGAGCAGTACTTC
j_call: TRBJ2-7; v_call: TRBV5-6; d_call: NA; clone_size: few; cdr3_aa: CASSNSRGVRYEQYF; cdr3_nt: TGTGCCAGCAGCAACTCCCGCGGGGTGCGATACGAGCAGTACTTC
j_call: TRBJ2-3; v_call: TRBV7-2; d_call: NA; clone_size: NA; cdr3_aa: CASSLAGKADTQYF; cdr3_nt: TGTGCCAGCAGCTTAGCTGGAAAAGCCGATACGCAGTATTTT
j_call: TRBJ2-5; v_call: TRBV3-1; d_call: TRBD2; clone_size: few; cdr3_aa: CASSPLTSGGEETQYF; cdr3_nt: TGTGCCAGCAGCCCTCTGACTAGCGGGGGGGAGGAGACCCAGTACTTC
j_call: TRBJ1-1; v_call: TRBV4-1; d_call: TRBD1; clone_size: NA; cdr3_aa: CASSQRQGAITEAFF; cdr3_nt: TGCGCCAGCAGCCAACGACAGGGGGCTATTACTGAAGCTTTCTTT
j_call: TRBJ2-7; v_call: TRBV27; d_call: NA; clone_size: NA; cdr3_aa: CASSEGRGRPYEQYF; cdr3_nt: TGTGCCAGCAGCGAAGGACGGGGACGTCCCTACGAGCAGTACTTC
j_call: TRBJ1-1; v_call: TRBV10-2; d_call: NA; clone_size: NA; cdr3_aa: CASSGSVTEAFF; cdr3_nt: TGCGCCAGCAGTGGGTCGGTCACTGAAGCTTTCTTT
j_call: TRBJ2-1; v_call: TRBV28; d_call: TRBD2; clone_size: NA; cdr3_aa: CASILGSSGAFQDYEQFF; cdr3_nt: TGTGCCAGCATCCTCGGGTCTAGCGGGGCCTTTCAAGACTATGAGCAGTTCTTC
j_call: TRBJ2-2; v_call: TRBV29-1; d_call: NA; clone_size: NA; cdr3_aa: CSVGLLNTGELFF; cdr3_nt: TGCAGCGTTGGACTGCTAAACACCGGGGAGCTGTTTTTT
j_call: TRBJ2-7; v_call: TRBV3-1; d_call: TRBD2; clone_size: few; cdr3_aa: CASSQGSGSGYEQYF; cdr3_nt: TGTGCCAGCAGCCAGGGAAGCGGGAGTGGGTACGAGCAGTACTTC
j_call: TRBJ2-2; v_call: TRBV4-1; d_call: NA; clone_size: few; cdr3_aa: CASSQVFLTGELFF; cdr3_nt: TGCGCCAGCAGCCAAGTATTCCTAACCGGGGAGCTGTTTTTT
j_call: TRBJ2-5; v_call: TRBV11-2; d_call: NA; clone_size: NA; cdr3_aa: CASSLRVGVQEQYF; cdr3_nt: TGTGCCAGCAGCTTACGCGTCGGGGTACAAGAGCAGTACTTC
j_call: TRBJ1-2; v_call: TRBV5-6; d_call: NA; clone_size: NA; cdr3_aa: CVSNLGLASYGYTF; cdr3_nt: TGTGTCAGCAACTTGGGCCTGGCCAGCTATGGCTACACCTTC
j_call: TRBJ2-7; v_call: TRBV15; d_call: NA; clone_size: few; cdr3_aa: CATSRGAGTLYEQYF; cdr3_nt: TGTGCCACCAGCAGGGGAGCCGGGACTTTATACGAGCAGTACTTC
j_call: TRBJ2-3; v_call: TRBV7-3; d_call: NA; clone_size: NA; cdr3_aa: CASSSGHQDTQYF; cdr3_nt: TGTGCCAGCAGCTCGGGACACCAAGATACGCAGTATTTT
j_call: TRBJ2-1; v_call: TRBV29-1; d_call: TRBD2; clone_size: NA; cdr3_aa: CSVPSGGGLFF; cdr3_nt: TGCAGCGTTCCTTCAGGCGGGGGGCTGTTCTTC
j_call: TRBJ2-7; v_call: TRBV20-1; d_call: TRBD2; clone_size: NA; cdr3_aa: CSARRTSEQYF; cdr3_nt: TGCAGTGCTAGAAGGACTAGCGAGCAGTACTTC
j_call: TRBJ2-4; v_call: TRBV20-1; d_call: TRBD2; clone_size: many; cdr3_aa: CSARGLRESNIQYF; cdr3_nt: TGCAGTGCTAGAGGTCTGCGGGAGAGTAACATTCAGTACTTC
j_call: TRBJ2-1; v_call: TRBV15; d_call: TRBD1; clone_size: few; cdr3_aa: CATSRSGTGGHNEQFF; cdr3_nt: TGTGCCACCAGCAGATCCGGGACAGGGGGGCACAATGAGCAGTTCTTC
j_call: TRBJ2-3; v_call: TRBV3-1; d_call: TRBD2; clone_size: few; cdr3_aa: CASSQRTSGRARGTDTQYF; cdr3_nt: TGTGCCAGCAGCCAACGTACTAGCGGGAGGGCCAGGGGCACAGATACGCAGTATTTT
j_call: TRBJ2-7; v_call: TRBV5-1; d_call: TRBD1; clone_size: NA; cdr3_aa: CASSSRQGTSYEQYF; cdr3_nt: TGCGCCAGCAGCTCCAGACAGGGGACATCCTACGAGCAGTACTTC
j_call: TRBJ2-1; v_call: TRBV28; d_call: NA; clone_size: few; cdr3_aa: CASSTPDSTDNEQFF; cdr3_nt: TGTGCCAGCAGTACTCCGGACAGCACCGACAATGAGCAGTTCTTC
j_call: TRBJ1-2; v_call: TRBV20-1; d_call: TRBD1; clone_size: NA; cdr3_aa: CSARDRAVDYGYTF; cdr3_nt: TGCAGTGCTAGGGACAGGGCCGTGGACTATGGCTACACCTTC
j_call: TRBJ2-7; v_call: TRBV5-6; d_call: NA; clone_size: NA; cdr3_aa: CASSLGLAPGYEQYF; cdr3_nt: TGTGCCAGCAGCTTGGGGTTAGCGCCGGGCTACGAGCAGTACTTC
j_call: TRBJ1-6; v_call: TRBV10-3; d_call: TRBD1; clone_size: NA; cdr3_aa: CAIRRDSENSPLHF; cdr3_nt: TGTGCCATCAGACGGGACAGCGAGAATTCACCCCTCCACTTT
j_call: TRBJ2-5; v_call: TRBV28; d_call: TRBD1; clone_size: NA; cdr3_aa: CASSFFRLDRGQETQYF; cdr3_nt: TGTGCCAGCAGTTTTTTTAGGTTAGACAGGGGCCAAGAGACCCAGTACTTC
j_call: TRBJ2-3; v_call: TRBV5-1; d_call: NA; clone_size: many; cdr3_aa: CASSLGQGATDTQYF; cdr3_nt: TGCGCCAGCAGCTTGGGTCAGGGAGCGACAGATACGCAGTATTTT
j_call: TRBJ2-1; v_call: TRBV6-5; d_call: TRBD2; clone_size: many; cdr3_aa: CASSRLAGEYGQFF; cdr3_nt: TGTGCCAGCAGCAGACTAGCGGGAGAGTATGGGCAGTTCTTC
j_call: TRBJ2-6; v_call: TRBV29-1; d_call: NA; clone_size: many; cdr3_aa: CSVGSGSGANVLTF; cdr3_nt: TGCAGCGTCGGGAGTGGCTCTGGGGCCAACGTCCTGACTTTC
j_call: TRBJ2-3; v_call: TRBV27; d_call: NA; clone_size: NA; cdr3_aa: CASRKWGGSGTDTQYF; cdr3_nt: TGTGCCAGCAGGAAATGGGGGGGCAGTGGCACAGATACGCAGTATTTT
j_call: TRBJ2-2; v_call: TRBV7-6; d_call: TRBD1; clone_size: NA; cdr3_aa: CASSLAAGQGAGELFF; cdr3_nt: TGTGCCAGCAGCTTAGCAGCCGGTCAGGGGGCCGGGGAGCTGTTTTTT
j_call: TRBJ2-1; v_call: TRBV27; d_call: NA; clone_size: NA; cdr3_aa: CASSTTPGDEQFF; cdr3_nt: TGTGCCAGCAGTACGACGCCGGGCGATGAGCAGTTCTTC
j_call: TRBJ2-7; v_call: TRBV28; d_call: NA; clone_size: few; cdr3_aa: CASSRGFSSYEQYF; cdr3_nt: TGTGCCAGCAGTCGGGGTTTTAGCTCCTACGAGCAGTACTTC
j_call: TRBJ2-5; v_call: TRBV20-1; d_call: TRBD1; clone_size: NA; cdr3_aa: CSARDRRQGSRETQYF; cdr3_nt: TGCAGTGCTAGAGATAGGAGACAGGGGTCGCGGGAGACCCAGTACTTC
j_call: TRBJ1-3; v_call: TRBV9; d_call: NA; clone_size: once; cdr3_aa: CASSRENTIYF; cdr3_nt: TGTGCCAGCTCTCGAGAGAACACCATATATTTT
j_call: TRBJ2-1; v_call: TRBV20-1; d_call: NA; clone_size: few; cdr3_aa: CIALGFSYNEQFF; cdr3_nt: TGCATAGCTCTAGGGTTCTCATACAATGAGCAGTTCTTC
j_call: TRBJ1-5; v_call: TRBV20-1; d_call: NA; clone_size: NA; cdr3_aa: CSAREPQGGQPQHF; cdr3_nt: TGCAGTGCTAGAGAGCCACAGGGTGGTCAGCCCCAGCATTTT
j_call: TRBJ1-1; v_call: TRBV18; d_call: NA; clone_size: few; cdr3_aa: CASSPSSGTYEAFF; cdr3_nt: TGTGCCAGCTCACCATCCTCAGGGACTTATGAAGCTTTCTTT
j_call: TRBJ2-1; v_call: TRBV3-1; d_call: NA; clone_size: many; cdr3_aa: CASSHSSRGSYNEQFF; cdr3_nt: TGTGCCAGCAGCCATTCGTCGAGGGGCTCCTACAATGAGCAGTTCTTC
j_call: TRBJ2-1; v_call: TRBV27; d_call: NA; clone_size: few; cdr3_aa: CASSLSWTSYNEQFF; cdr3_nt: TGTGCCAGCAGTTTATCGTGGACCTCCTACAATGAGCAGTTCTTC
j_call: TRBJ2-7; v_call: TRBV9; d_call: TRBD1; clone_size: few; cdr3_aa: CASSVGMRGLSYEQYF; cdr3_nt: TGTGCCAGCAGCGTAGGGATGAGGGGGCTTTCCTACGAGCAGTACTTC
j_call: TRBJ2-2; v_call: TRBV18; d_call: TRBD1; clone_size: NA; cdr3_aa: CASSSVPDRSTGELFF; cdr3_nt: TGTGCCAGCTCATCAGTCCCGGACAGGTCGACCGGGGAGCTGTTTTTT
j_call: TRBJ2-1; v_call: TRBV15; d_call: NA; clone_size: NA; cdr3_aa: CATSRAGGEQFF; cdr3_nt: TGTGCCACCAGCAGGGCCGGGGGTGAGCAGTTCTTC
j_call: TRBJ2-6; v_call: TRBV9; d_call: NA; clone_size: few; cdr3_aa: CASSPLEGGANVLTF; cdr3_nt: TGTGCCAGCAGCCCGCTGGAGGGCGGGGCCAACGTCCTGACTTTC
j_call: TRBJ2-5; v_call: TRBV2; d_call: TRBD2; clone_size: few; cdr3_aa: CASRDLLAGGKETQYF; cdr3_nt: TGTGCCAGCAGGGATCTACTAGCGGGGGGCAAAGAGACCCAGTACTTC
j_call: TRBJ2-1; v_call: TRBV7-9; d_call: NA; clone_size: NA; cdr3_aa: CASSLDRDLAYNEQFF; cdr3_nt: TGTGCCAGCAGCTTAGATCGGGACTTGGCCTACAATGAGCAGTTCTTC
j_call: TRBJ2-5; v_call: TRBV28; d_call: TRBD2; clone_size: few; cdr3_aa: CASRTSGSLETQYF; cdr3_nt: TGTGCCAGCAGGACTAGCGGGAGCCTAGAGACCCAGTACTTC
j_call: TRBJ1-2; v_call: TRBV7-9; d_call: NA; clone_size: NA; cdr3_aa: CASSFVGEDYGYTF; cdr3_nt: TGTGCCAGCAGCTTCGTGGGGGAAGACTATGGCTACACCTTC